The rows below give T cell receptor beta chains drawn from one sample of a study of cytomegalovirus exposure and HLA in healthy donors. Libraries were prepared by immunoSEQ multiplex PCR; TCRdb keeps only in-frame clonotypes and omits some of them. The sample has 55,000 to 85,000 clones, about four fifths seen once. Sequencing used PBMCs. These receptors were obtained from a man younger than 35 in good health and CMV-seropositive. The CDR3 runs from the conserved cysteine through the conserved F or W. A D gene is named only where the DNA matches it firmly. Clone size appears in some rows only: once, few, many, or a class for an expanded clone.

-	TRBV11-2	few	TRBJ2-7	TGTGCCAGCAGCTTAGGACTGAACGCCTACGAGCAGTACTTC	CASSLGLNAYEQYF
-	TRBV6-4	-	TRBJ2-5	TGTGCCCCACCCCGGGAGACCCAGTACTTC	CAPPRETQYF
-	TRBV7-9	-	TRBJ1-1	TGTGCCAGCAGCCCGTACATGAACACTGAAGCTTTCTTT	CASSPYMNTEAFF
TRBD1	TRBV4-2	once	TRBJ2-7	TGTGCCAGCAGCCCGACCGGGACAGGGACCTACGAGCAGTACTTC	CASSPTGTGTYEQYF
-	TRBV30	once	TRBJ2-3	TGTGCCTGGAGTTTAGCGTCGACTACAGATACGCAGTATTTT	CAWSLASTTDTQYF
TRBD1	TRBV6-5	-	TRBJ1-4	TGTGCCAGCAGCGGTCTCGACAGGGGGAATGAAAAACTGTTTTTT	CASSGLDRGNEKLFF
-	TRBV5-4	-	TRBJ1-2	TGTGCCAGCAGCTCAACAGGGTCTGGCTACACCTTC	CASSSTGSGYTF
-	TRBV5-8	-	TRBJ1-5	TGTGCCAGCAGCTTCGTGACACCTGGACAGCCCCAGCATTTT	CASSFVTPGQPQHF
TRBD1	TRBV2	-	TRBJ1-1	TGTGCCAGCCTTCCCGGGACAGGGTTGAGCACTGAAGCTTTCTTT	CASLPGTGLSTEAFF
-	TRBV7-9	-	TRBJ1-3	TGTGCCAGCAGCCCGGGGGGTTCAGGAAACACCATATATTTT	CASSPGGSGNTIYF
-	TRBV6-5	few	TRBJ1-1	TGTGCCAGCAGTAACGATATAACATACACTGAAGCTTTCTTT	CASSNDITYTEAFF
TRBD1	TRBV11-2	-	TRBJ2-3	TGTGCCAGCAGCTTAACGACAGGGGAGACAGATACGCAGTATTTT	CASSLTTGETDTQYF
-	TRBV5-4	-	TRBJ1-1	TGTTCCTCTGCAGGGGACACTGAAGCTTTCTTT	CSSAGDTEAFF
-	TRBV11-2	-	TRBJ2-1	TGTGCCAGCAGCTTAGAAGGCGCTAGTGAGCAGTTCTTC	CASSLEGASEQFF
-	TRBV4-1	-	TRBJ1-5	TGCGCCAGCAGCCCTTCCCGGGGACTCAATCAGCCCCAGCATTTT	CASSPSRGLNQPQHF
-	TRBV27	-	TRBJ1-4	TGTGCCAGCAGTTTAAGAGGAAATTCGGAAAAACTGTTTTTT	CASSLRGNSEKLFF
-	TRBV13	-	TRBJ1-2	TGTGCCAGCAGCTTCAGTGTACAAGGCTACACCTTC	CASSFSVQGYTF
-	TRBV30	-	TRBJ1-1	TGTGCCTGGGCCGAACCGGCCTGGAGGACTGAAGCTTTCTTT	CAWAEPAWRTEAFF
-	TRBV27	few	TRBJ2-1	TGTGCCAGCAGCCCCGGGGTTCTTGATGAGCAGTTCTTC	CASSPGVLDEQFF
-	TRBV2	-	TRBJ2-7	TGTGCCAGCAGACTGGACAGAGGGGGGGGATTCTACGAGCAGTACTTC	CASRLDRGGGFYEQYF
-	TRBV19	-	TRBJ1-1	TGTGCCAGTAGTACGACGACACGGAACACTGAAGCTTTCTTT	CASSTTTRNTEAFF
-	TRBV18	few	TRBJ1-2	TGTGCCAGCTCACCCGTCAGGGAAGCGGGGGGCTACACCTTC	CASSPVREAGGYTF
TRBD2	TRBV5-1	-	TRBJ2-1	TGCGCCAGCAGCTTGGAGCTAGCGGGAAAGCATGAGCAGTTCTTC	CASSLELAGKHEQFF
-	TRBV30	once	TRBJ1-1	TGTGCCTGGAGTCTCCCCGGCACTGAAGCTTTCTTT	CAWSLPGTEAFF
TRBD1	TRBV5-1	-	TRBJ2-2	TGCGCCAGCAGCCCCGACAGGGGGACCACCGGGGAGCTGTTTTTT	CASSPDRGTTGELFF
TRBD2	TRBV18	-	TRBJ2-7	TGTGCCAGCTCACCTCAAGCGGGAGAGGACGAGCAGTACTTC	CASSPQAGEDEQYF